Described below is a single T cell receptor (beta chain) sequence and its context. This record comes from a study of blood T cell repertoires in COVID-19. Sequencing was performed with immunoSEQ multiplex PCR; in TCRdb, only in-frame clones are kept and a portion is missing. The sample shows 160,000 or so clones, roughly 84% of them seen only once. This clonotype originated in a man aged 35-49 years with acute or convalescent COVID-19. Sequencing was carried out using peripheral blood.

This CDR3 is CASSLNRLADLAKNIQYF. CDR3 coding DNA: TGTGCCAGCAGTCTAAACCGACTAGCGGACCTAGCCAAAAACATTCAGTACTTC. J is TRBJ2-4 and V is TRBV27, with TRBD2 identical over 9 bases. The germline gives CDR1 MNHEY, CDR2 SMNVEV (reference sequence). Trimming removed 5 bases from V and 0 bases from J; junction bases left unmatched: 11. This CDR3 has 18 residues.